The 24 T cell receptor beta chains given below trace back to one sample, sequenced in a study of blood T cell repertoires in COVID-19. Repertoires were generated with immunoSEQ multiplex PCR, while TCRdb's copy carries only in-frame clones and drops some. The repertoire holds over 85,000 clones, with roughly 85% as singletons. Sample: peripheral blood. The receptors were sampled from a man between 60 and 75 years old with acute or convalescent COVID-19.

V is TRBV30 and J is TRBJ2-5; maybe TRBD2 (6 bases). The germline V gene encodes CDR1 GTSNPN and CDR2 SVGIG (reference sequence). The V gene lost 1 base and the J gene lost 7 bases, with 7 bases spanning the gap. CDR3 length: 11 residues. The CDR3 sequence is CAWSAGGTQYF. In DNA, the CDR3 is TGTGCCTGGAGTGCCGGGGGGACCCAGTACTTC.

The chain recombines TRBV7-2 with TRBJ2-3; TRBD2 matches 9 bases. V shed 0 bases and J 4 bases; nucleotides not matched to a gene: 5. CDR1 and CDR2 (germline): SGHTA, FQGNSA. The length of the CDR3 is 16 residues. CDR3 protein: CASSLAGAGGADTQYF. CDR3 coding DNA: TGTGCCAGCAGCTTAGCGGGTGCGGGGGGGGCAGATACGCAGTATTTT.

This rearrangement joins TRBV7-3 to TRBJ2-1; 7 nucleotides line up with TRBD1. Germline lookup yields CDR1 SGHTA and CDR2 FQGTGA. The trim removed 5 bases at V and 9 bases at J, leaving 4 bases unmatched. This CDR3 region has 12 residues. CDR3 sequence (DNA): TGTGCCAGCAGCCCCCCAGGGGGTGAGCAGTTCTTC. This gives the protein CASSPPGGEQFF.

V is TRBV6-5 and J is TRBJ1-6; TRBD1 might be the D (5 bases). Deletions cut 7 bases from V and 7 bases from J, with 17 bases between. CDR1 MNHEY and CDR2 SVGAGI come from the germline V gene. CDR3 length equals 15 residues. CDR3 DNA sequence: TGTGCCAGCACCCGTAGCGGGGGGGTAAATTCACCCCTCCACTTT. This codes for CASTRSGGVNSPLHF.

This rearrangement joins TRBV30 to TRBJ1-2, with D possibly TRBD1 on 5 matching bases. V was shortened by 3 bases and J by 8 bases, with 13 bases between the two germline ends. This CDR3 is built from 12 residues. Germline lookup yields CDR1 GTSNPN and CDR2 SVGIG (reference sequence). CDR3 sequence (DNA): TGTGCCTGGAGAGCAGGGTGGGGAGGCTACACCTTC. This gives the protein CAWRAGWGGYTF. The full variable domain, rest sourced from reference TRBV30 and TRBJ1-2, is SQTIHQWPATLVQPVGSPLSLECTVEGTSNPNLYWYRQAAGRGLQLLFYSVGIGQISSEVPQNLSASRPQDRQFILSSKKLLLSDSGFYLCAWRAGWGGYTFGSGTRLTVV.

V gene TRBV14 combines with J gene TRBJ1-1; tentatively, D is TRBD1 (6 bases). Germline values: CDR1 SGHDN, CDR2 FVKESK. The CDR3 is 16 amino acids. The V gene lost 3 bases and the J gene lost 8 bases, with 22 bases spanning the gap. In DNA form, the CDR3 reads TGTGCCAGCAGCCAGGGGGCCGGTGGGTTCAATCTGGAAGCTTTCTTT. Translation gives CASSQGAGGFNLEAFF. The variable domain in full, with the rest retrieved from reference TRBV14 and TRBJ1-1, is EAGVTQFPSHSVIEKGQTVTLRCDPISGHDNLYWYRRVMGKEIKFLLHFVKESKQDESGMPNNRFLAERTGGTYSTLKVQPAELEDSGVYFCASSQGAGGFNLEAFFGQGTRLTVV.

The V gene is TRBV23-1, the J gene TRBJ2-7, with D hard to call. TRBV23-1 belongs to the ORF category, with a function that is uncertain. CDR3 size: 15 residues. Deletions cut 4 bases from V and 4 bases from J, with 17 bases between. The CDR3 DNA is TGCGCCAGCAGTCTTTTCAACCGCGCGACATACGAGCAGTACTTC. This gives the protein CASSLFNRATYEQYF.

The V and J genes are TRBV5-1 and TRBJ1-3, with TRBD1 matching over 7 bases. The CDR3 extends over 16 amino acids. The junction had 3 bases not matched to a gene; V was cut back by 0 bases and J by 0 bases. Germline CDR1 reads SGHRS; CDR2 reads YFSETQ. CDR3 coding DNA: TGCGCCAGCAGCTTGGGGACAGGAGTCTCTGGAAACACCATATATTTT. Translating it yields CASSLGTGVSGNTIYF.

This clone has only one observation. V gene TRBV5-5 combines with J gene TRBJ1-5; D is undetermined. V lost 0 bases and J lost 3, with 7 bases in between. Per the germline V gene, CDR1 is SGHKS and CDR2 is YYEKEE (reference sequence). CDR3 length equals 14 residues. Written as DNA, the CDR3 is TGTGCCAGCAGCTTGGCCGGGGACAATCAGCCCCAGCATTTT. Translating it yields CASSLAGDNQPQHF.

Here the CDR3 DNA reads TGCAGCGGGGGGGAGATCACCGGGGAGCTGTTTTTT. This gives the protein CSGGEITGELFF. The chain employs TRBV29-1 and TRBJ2-2; tentative D call: TRBD2 (6 bases). This CDR3 has 12 residues. V gave up 7 bases and J gave up 4 bases, with 10 bases separating them. CDR1 is SQVTM and CDR2 is ANQGSEA in the germline V gene.

The chain links TRBV5-8 to TRBJ2-7; a weak D match, TRBD2 (5 bases). The V end lost 4 bases, the J end lost 2 bases, and 10 bases lay between the germline ends. Germline V gene sequence: CDR1 SGHTS, CDR2 YDEGEE. This CDR3 is built from 13 residues. CDR3 nucleotides: TGTGCCAGCAGCAGGGCCGGGGCCTACGAGCAGTACTTC. It encodes CASSRAGAYEQYF.

This chain links TRBV30 with TRBJ2-5, with TRBD2 identical over 10 bases. The CDR3 runs 15 residues. CDR1 is GTSNPN and CDR2 is SVGIG in the germline V gene (reference sequence). Unmatched junction bases numbered 11, after V lost 6 bases and J lost 4 bases. CDR3 in amino acids: CACPPSGGARETQYF. The CDR3 nucleotides read TGTGCCTGCCCCCCGAGCGGGGGGGCCAGAGAGACCCAGTACTTC.

The genes are TRBV6-2 or TRBV6-3 and TRBJ1-1; possible D gene TRBD1, 5 bases. V was trimmed by 2 bases and J by 5 bases, leaving 9 bases between them. This CDR3 is 13 amino acids long. The V gene's germline CDR1 is MNHEY and CDR2 SVGEGT. The CDR3 reads CASSYGGGTEAFF. In DNA form, the CDR3 reads TGTGCCAGCAGTTACGGGGGAGGGACTGAAGCTTTCTTT.

The V gene is TRBV5-5, the J gene TRBJ2-7, with 7 nucleotides matching TRBD2. After removal of 4 bases from V and 2 bases from J, the junction contained 3 bases not matched to a gene. Per the germline V gene, CDR1 is SGHKS and CDR2 is YYEKEE (reference sequence). There are 13 residues in the CDR3. CDR3 nucleotide sequence: TGTGCCAGCAGCCGGAGCGGGACCTACGAGCAGTACTTC. This gives the protein CASSRSGTYEQYF.

As DNA, the CDR3 is TGTGCCAGCAGTGAATTTCCAGGGGTGGGCACCGGGGAGCTGTTTTTT. It translates to CASSEFPGVGTGELFF. This sequence joins TRBV25-1 and TRBJ2-2, with D possibly matching TRBD1 (6 bases). V was trimmed by 1 base and J by 4 bases, leaving 13 bases between them. Germline values: CDR1 MGHDK, CDR2 SYGVNS. The CDR3 length is 16 residues. Combining the CDR3 with reference TRBV25-1 and TRBJ2-2 gives the whole variable domain EADIYQTPRYLVIGTGKKITLECSQTMGHDKMYWYQQDPGMELHLIHYSYGVNSTEKGDLSSESTVSRIRTEHFPLTLESARPSHTSQYLCASSEFPGVGTGELFFGEGSRLTVL.

V and J are TRBV5-1 and TRBJ2-4; D gene ambiguous. Looked up from germline, CDR1 is SGHRS and CDR2 is YFSETQ. V lost 7 bases, J lost 9 bases, and 20 bases lay in between. The length of the CDR3 is 14 residues. CDR3 DNA sequence: TGCGCCAGCCGCGACTCGAGTGGCGGCCGCATTCAGTACTTC. Amino acids: CASRDSSGGRIQYF.

The chain recombines TRBV3-1 (or the pseudogene TRBV3-2) with TRBJ1-2, with 10 bases that match TRBD1. The CDR3 runs 15 residues. CDR1 is LGHDT and CDR2 is YNNKEL in the germline V gene (reference sequence). Trimming removed 4 bases from V and 8 bases from J; junction bases left unmatched: 10. The CDR3, as DNA: TGTGCCAGCAGCCGCCGACAGGGGGCGGTCAAAGGCTACACCTTC. Encoded protein: CASSRRQGAVKGYTF.

The chain couples TRBV18 to TRBJ2-1, with 9 bases identical to TRBD1. The CDR3 is 15 amino acids. CDR1 is KGHSH, CDR2 LQKENI, per germline. The V and J ends lost 2 bases and 6 bases, in that order; junction bases with no gene match: 5. CDR3 in amino acids: CASSPGQGSGNEQFF. Here the CDR3 DNA reads TGTGCCAGCTCACCAGGACAGGGGAGCGGCAATGAGCAGTTCTTC. The full variable domain, completed using reference TRBV18 and TRBJ2-1, is NAGVMQNPRHLVRRRGQEARLRCSPMKGHSHVYWYRQLPEEGLKFMVYLQKENIIDESGMPKERFSAEFPKEGPSILRIQQVVRGDSAAYFCASSPGQGSGNEQFFGPGTRLTVL.

The rearrangement links TRBV7-2 to TRBJ1-1; 10 bases are shared with TRBD1. Per the germline V gene, CDR1 is SGHTA and CDR2 is FQGNSA. Losses at the gene ends were 5 bases for V and 5 bases for J; bases not matched to a gene: 11. The CDR3 totals 16 residues. CDR3 sequence: CASSTGTGVQGTEAFF. The CDR3, as DNA: TGTGCCAGCAGCACCGGGACAGGGGTGCAGGGGACTGAAGCTTTCTTT.

The V and J genes are TRBV6-4 and TRBJ2-1; TRBD1 matches 11 bases. Germline CDR1 and CDR2: MRHNA and SNTAGT. The CDR3 is made up of 16 amino acids. J gave up 3 bases and V 6 bases, and 7 bases lay outside the gene matches. CDR3 amino acids: CASSVIGTGGYNEQFF. The CDR3 DNA is TGTGCCAGCAGCGTTATCGGGACAGGGGGCTACAATGAGCAGTTCTTC.

As regards this clone: One end of the junction varies from germline; a read error may be responsible. The chain employs TRBV4-1 and TRBJ1-3; D remains ambiguous. The CDR3 sequence is 12 residues long. The germline V gene has CDR1 MGHRA and CDR2 YSYEKL. In DNA form, the CDR3 reads TGCGCCGGCAGTTTCGCTGGAAACACCATATATTTT. This gives the protein CAGSFAGNTIYF.

V gene TRBV12-3 or TRBV12-4 combines with J gene TRBJ2-7; 7 bases are a match to TRBD2. The CDR3 runs to 13 residues. With V trimmed by 4 bases and J by 2 bases, 2 bases remained unmatched. The CDR3 DNA follows: TGTGCCAGCAGTTGGGGGGGAACCTACGAGCAGTACTTC. Amino acid sequence: CASSWGGTYEQYF.

The chain recombines TRBV30 with TRBJ2-2; perhaps TRBD2 as D (7 bases). Trimming shortened V by 2 bases and J by 9 bases, and 16 bases separated the two germline ends. CDR3 length: 14 residues. Per germline, CDR1 GTSNPN and CDR2 SVGIG (reference sequence). CDR3 in amino acids: CAWSPTRGARELFF. CDR3 DNA sequence: TGTGCCTGGAGTCCCACTCGGGGGGCCAGGGAGCTGTTTTTT.

V is TRBV29-1 and J is TRBJ1-1; perhaps TRBD1 as D (6 bases). Trimming pared 6 bases from V and 4 bases from J, leaving 12 bases between. CDR3 length: 12 residues. CDR1 and CDR2 from the germline V gene are SQVTM and ANQGSEA. The DNA for the CDR3 is TGCAGCGTCTACACAGGGACCACTGAAGCTTTCTTT. Translation: CSVYTGTTEAFF.